Listed here are 4 T cell receptor beta chains from one sample, sequenced in a study of early T cells in non-severe SARS-CoV-2 infection. MiXCR, applied by TCRdb to the 5' RACE reads, yields one record per CDR3 protein. This sample has about 35,000 distinct CDR3 sequences, with 5.5% found just once. This sample comprised whole blood, obtained at baseline. The receptors here all came from an adult who was a healthcare worker with PCR-confirmed SARS-CoV-2 infection or an uninfected control (not recorded which).

Ten or more counts support this clonotype. An end of the junction does not agree with germline; a read error may underlie this. The chain couples TRBV7-7 to TRBJ1-1; no reliable D call. CDR1 SSHAT and CDR2 FNYEAQ come from the germline V gene (reference sequence). The CDR3 runs to 13 residues. The DNA of the CDR3 is TGTGCTAGCAGTTACAGCATGAACACTGAAGCTTTCTTT. Its translation is CASSYSMNTEAFF.

This clonotype has ten or more counts. V is TRBV30 and J is TRBJ2-7, with D hard to call. V lost 1 base, J lost 2 bases, and 21 bases lay in between. The CDR3 is made up of 17 amino acids. The germline V gene encodes CDR1 GTSNPN and CDR2 SVGIG (reference sequence). The CDR3 nucleotides read TGTGCCTGGAGTGGCCGGCCCCCCGGGCAGGTCCCCTACGAGCAGTACTTC. Amino acids: CAWSGRPPGQVPYEQYF.

This clonotype has a count of ten or more. The J gene is TRBJ2-1, the V gene TRBV12-3 or TRBV12-4; TRBD2 aligns across 9 bases. Trimming cost V 7 bases and J 0 bases; bases outside gene matches: 7. The CDR3 length is 16 residues. The CDR3 here is CASTPTSGSSYNEQFF. DNA of the CDR3: TGTGCCAGCACCCCGACTAGCGGAAGCTCCTACAATGAGCAGTTCTTC.

This clonotype has ten or more counts. The chain employs TRBV30 and TRBJ2-1, with 13 bases fitting TRBD2. The germline gives CDR1 GTSNPN, CDR2 SVGIG (reference sequence). CDR3 size: 17 residues. V dropped 1 base and J dropped 9; count of bases not matched to a gene: 12. The CDR3 here is CAWSDKGLAGSFGEQFF. For the CDR3, the DNA is TGTGCCTGGAGTGACAAGGGACTAGCGGGGTCCTTCGGTGAGCAGTTCTTC.